This TCR beta chain is from a study of beta chain features in type 1 diabetes. Expressed TCRB transcripts were sequenced, since all the RNA that had been isolated was reverse transcribed. The data were produced by immunoSEQ multiplex PCR, yet TCRdb's version contains in-frame clones alone and is incomplete. The sample comprises around 330,000 clones, approximately 10% of which are singletons, and about 0.014% rests with the top ten. The CDR3 contains 13 residues. CDR1 is SEHNR and CDR2 is FQNEAQ in the germline V gene (reference sequence). V was pared by 6 bases and J by 7 bases, with 13 bases between.

This sequence was found in a woman in her 30s in good health. The sequenced sample was naive CD4+ T cells from blood. The gene calls are TRBV7-9 and TRBJ2-1, with TRBD1 as a possible D gene (5 bases). CDR3 region: CASRFDSQNEQFF. The DNA of the CDR3 is TGTGCCAGCAGGTTCGACAGTCAGAATGAGCAGTTCTTC.